This T cell receptor (beta chain) was sequenced during a study of Graves' ophthalmopathy and Graves' hyperthyroidism. Points from the study as a whole: Blood shared most expanded thyroid clonotypes above 0.001 frequency.

The germline V gene has CDR1 MNHEY and CDR2 SVGAGI. The CDR3 covers 13 residues. Transcripts of RNA were the source for amplifying TCR beta CDR3 regions. RT-PCR in the first round used HTBI primers; a second-round multiplex PCR followed. From the multiplex PCR reads, TCRdb called clonotypes with MiXCR, one entry per CDR3 protein. Of over a million distinct CDR3 sequences in the sample, less than 45% were seen once. About this clonotype itself: The target antigen is unknown.

The sequencing input was peripheral blood or thyroid tissue (not recorded which). This clonotype was sampled from an adult man with Graves' hyperthyroidism. The chain is built from TRBV6-5 and TRBJ1-6, with D tentatively TRBD1 (6 bases). The end of the DNA is better explained by TRBJ1-5, so the J call may be wrong. The CDR3 loop reads CASSDNRVQPQHF. CDR3 coding DNA: TGTGCCAGCAGTGATAACAGGGTTCAGCCCCAGCATTTT.